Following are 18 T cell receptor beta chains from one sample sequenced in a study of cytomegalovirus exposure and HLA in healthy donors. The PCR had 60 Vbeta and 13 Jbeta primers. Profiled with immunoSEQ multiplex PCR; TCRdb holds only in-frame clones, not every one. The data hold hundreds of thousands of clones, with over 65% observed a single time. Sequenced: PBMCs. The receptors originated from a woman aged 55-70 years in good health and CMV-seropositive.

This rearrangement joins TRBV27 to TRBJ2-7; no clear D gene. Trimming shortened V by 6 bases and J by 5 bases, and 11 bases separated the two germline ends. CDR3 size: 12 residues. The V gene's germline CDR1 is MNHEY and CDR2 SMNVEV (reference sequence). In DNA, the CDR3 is TGTGCCAGCAGGACTGGCCTGAACGAGCAGTACTTC. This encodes CASRTGLNEQYF.

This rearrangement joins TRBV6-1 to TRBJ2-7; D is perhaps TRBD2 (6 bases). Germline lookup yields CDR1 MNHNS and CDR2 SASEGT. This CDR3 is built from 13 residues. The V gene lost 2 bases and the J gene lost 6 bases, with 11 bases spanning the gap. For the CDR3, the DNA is TGTGCCAGCAGTGAAAGGGACTCCGTCGAGCAGTACTTC. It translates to CASSERDSVEQYF.

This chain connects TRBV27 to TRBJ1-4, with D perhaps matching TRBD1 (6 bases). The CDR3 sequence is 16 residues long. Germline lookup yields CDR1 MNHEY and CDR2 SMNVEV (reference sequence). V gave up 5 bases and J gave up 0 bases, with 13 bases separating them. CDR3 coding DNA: TGTGCCAGCAGTGCACAGGGATTTGCAACTAATGAAAAACTGTTTTTT. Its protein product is CASSAQGFATNEKLFF.

CDR3 amino acids: CASSLGTATKDTF. CDR3 DNA sequence: TGTGCCAGCAGCTTGGGGACAGCCACTAAGGACACCTTC. This chain connects TRBV5-6 to TRBJ1-2; D perhaps matches TRBD1 (6 bases). The CDR3 is 13 residues long. The V and J ends lost 0 bases and 12 bases respectively, with 15 bases between them. Germline V gene sequence: CDR1 SGHDT, CDR2 YYEEEE. The full variable domain, rest sourced from reference TRBV5-6 and TRBJ1-2, is DAGVTQSPTHLIKTRGQQVTLRCSPKSGHDTVSWYQQALGQGPQFIFQYYEEEERQRGNFPDRFSGHQFPNYSSELNVNALLLGDSALYLCASSLGTATKDTFGSGTRLTVV.

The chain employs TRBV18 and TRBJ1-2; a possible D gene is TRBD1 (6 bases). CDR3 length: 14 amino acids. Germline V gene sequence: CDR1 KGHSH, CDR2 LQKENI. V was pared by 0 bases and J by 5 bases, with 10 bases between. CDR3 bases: TGTGCCAGCTCACCACCGTCAGGGGAATATGGCTACACCTTC. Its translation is CASSPPSGEYGYTF.

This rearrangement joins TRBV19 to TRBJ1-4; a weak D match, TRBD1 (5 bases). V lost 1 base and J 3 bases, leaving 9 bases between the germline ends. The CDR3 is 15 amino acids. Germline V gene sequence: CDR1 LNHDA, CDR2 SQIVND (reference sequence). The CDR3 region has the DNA TGTGCCAGTAGTATAGGGGGCGCGCCTAATGAAAAACTGTTTTTT. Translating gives CASSIGGAPNEKLFF.

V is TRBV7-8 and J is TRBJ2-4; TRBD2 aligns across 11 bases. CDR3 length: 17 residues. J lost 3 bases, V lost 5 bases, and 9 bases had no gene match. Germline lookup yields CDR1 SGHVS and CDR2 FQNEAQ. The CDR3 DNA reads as TGTGCCAGCAGCCCCGGTAGCGGGAGGGCTGTCAAAAACATTCAGTACTTC. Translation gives CASSPGSGRAVKNIQYF.

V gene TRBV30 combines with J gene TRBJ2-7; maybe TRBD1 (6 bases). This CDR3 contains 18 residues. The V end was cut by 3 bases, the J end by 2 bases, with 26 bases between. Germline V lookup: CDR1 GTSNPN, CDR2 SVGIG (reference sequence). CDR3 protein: CAWRKKRGTLSRTYEQYF. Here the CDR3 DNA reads TGTGCCTGGAGAAAAAAAAGGGGGACACTTTCGCGGACCTACGAGCAGTACTTC.

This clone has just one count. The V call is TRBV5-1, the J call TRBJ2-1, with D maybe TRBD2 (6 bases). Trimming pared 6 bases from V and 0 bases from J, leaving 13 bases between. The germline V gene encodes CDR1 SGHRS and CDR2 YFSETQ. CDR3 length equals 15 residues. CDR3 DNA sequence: TGCGCCAGCAAGCAGGAGGGCGGCTCCTACAATGAGCAGTTCTTC. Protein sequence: CASKQEGGSYNEQFF.

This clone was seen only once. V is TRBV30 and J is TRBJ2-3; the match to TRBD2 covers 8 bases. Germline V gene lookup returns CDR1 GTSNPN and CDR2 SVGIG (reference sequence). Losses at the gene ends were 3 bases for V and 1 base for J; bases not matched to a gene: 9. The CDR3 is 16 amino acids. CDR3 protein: CAWSPGSGGRTDTQYF. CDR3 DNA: TGTGCCTGGAGCCCCGGGAGCGGGGGTCGCACAGATACGCAGTATTTT.

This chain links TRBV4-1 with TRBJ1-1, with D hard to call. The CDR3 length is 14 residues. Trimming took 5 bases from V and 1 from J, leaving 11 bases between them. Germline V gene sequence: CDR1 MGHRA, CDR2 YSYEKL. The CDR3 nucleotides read TGCGCCAGCAGCGGTCCTTTGCGGAACACTGAAGCTTTCTTT. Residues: CASSGPLRNTEAFF.

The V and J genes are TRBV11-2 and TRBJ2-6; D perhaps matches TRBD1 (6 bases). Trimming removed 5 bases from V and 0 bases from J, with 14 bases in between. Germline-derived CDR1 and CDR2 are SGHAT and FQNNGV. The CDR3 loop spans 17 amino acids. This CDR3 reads CASSPWTESSGANVLTF. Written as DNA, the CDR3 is TGTGCCAGCAGCCCATGGACAGAGAGCTCTGGGGCCAACGTCCTGACTTTC.

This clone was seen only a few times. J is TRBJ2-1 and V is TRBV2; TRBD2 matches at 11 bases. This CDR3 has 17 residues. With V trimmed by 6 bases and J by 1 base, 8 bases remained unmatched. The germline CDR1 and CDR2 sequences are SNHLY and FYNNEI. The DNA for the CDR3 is TGTGCCAGCAGGCCCGGGACTAGCGGATTTTCCTACAATGAGCAGTTCTTC. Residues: CASRPGTSGFSYNEQFF. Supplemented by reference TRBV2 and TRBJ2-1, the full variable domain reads EPEVTQTPSHQVTQMGQEVILRCVPISNHLYFYWYRQILGQKVEFLVSFYNNEISEKSEIFDDQFSVERPDGSNFTLKIRSTKLEDSAMYFCASRPGTSGFSYNEQFFGPGTRLTVL.

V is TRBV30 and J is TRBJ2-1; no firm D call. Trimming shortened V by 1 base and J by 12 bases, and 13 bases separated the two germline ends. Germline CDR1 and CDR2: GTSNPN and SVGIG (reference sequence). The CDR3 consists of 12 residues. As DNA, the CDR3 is TGTGCCTGGAGTGGAAGCTCCGGTGGGCAGTTCTTC. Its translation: CAWSGSSGGQFF.

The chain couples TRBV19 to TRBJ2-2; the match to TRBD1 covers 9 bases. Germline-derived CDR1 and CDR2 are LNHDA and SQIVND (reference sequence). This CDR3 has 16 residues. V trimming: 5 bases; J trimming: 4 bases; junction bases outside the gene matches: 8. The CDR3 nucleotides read TGTGCCAGTAGTGGACGACAGGGGGTTAGCACCGGGGAGCTGTTTTTT. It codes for CASSGRQGVSTGELFF. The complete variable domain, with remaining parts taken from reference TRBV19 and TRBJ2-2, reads DGGITQSPKYLFRKEGQNVTLSCEQNLNHDAMYWYRQDPGQGLRLIYYSQIVNDFQKGDIAEGYSVSREKKESFPLTVTSAQKNPTAFYLCASSGRQGVSTGELFFGEGSRLTVL.

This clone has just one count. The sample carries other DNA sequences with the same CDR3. Written as DNA, the CDR3 is TGCGCCAGCAGCTTGGAGGGAGCTGGGGCCAACGTCCTGACTTTC. The encoded protein is CASSLEGAGANVLTF. This sequence joins TRBV5-1 and TRBJ2-6; TRBD2 is a possible D gene (5 bases). The germline CDR1 and CDR2 sequences are SGHRS and YFSETQ. CDR3 length: 15 residues. V lost 0 bases, J lost 2 bases, and 6 bases lay in between.

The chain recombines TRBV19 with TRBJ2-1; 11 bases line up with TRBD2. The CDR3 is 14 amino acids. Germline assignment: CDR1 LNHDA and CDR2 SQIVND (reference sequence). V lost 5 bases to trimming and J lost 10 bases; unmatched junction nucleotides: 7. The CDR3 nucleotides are TGTGCCAGTAGTTCCCTAGCGGGGGGAAGGGAGCAGTTCTTC. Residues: CASSSLAGGREQFF.

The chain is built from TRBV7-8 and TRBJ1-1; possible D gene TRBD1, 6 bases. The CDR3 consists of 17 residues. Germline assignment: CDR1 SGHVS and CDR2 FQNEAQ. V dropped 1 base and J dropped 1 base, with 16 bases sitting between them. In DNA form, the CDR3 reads TGTGCCAGCAGCTTAGAACCTGGTCTGGGGGCGAACACTGAAGCTTTCTTT. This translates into CASSLEPGLGANTEAFF.